This note documents a single T cell receptor (beta chain) sequence. Antigen unknown. TCRdb itself ran the reads through MiXCR, one entry per CDR3 protein. Of 550,000 to 850,000 distinct CDR3 sequences in the sample, approximately 33% were seen once. Looked up from germline, CDR1 is LGHNA and CDR2 is YNFKEQ. Trimming left V 7 bases short and J 2 bases short, with 20 bases between. The CDR3 consists of 16 residues. This entry belongs to a study of T cell repertoires in cytomegalovirus infection. Source: cultured PBMCs, taken from culture after CMV antigen stimulation. This sequence originates from a human donor in good health (CMV status not recorded). Some clones in this sample may be carry-over from other donors' samples. The chain recombines TRBV4-2 with TRBJ1-1; D not resolved. For the CDR3, the DNA is TGTGCCAGCAACGACAACACCGTAAATTTAAACACTGAAGCTTTCTTT. It yields the protein CASNDNTVNLNTEAFF.